This T cell receptor beta chain was captured by sequencing in a study of T cell changes during pregnancy in multiple sclerosis. The germline V gene encodes CDR1 SQVTM and CDR2 ANQGSEA. The CDR3 length is 10 residues. V gave up 7 bases and J gave up 3 bases, with 6 bases separating them. Libraries were prepared by immunoSEQ multiplex PCR; TCRdb keeps only in-frame clonotypes and omits some of them. The repertoire has some 40,000 clones, 93% of them found once; the top ten carry 0.41%. This TCR was sampled from a female donor with multiple sclerosis, enrolled in a pregnancy study. The sample here was CD4+ T cells from peripheral blood mononuclear cells, taken in the first trimester of pregnancy. The chain is built from TRBV29-1 and TRBJ1-1, with D unclear. CDR3 sequence: CSGLHTEAFF. The CDR3 nucleotides read TGCAGCGGGCTTCACACTGAAGCTTTCTTT. The variable domain in full, with the rest retrieved from reference TRBV29-1 and TRBJ1-1, is SAVISQKPSRDICQRGTSLTIQCQVDSQVTMMFWYRQQPGQSLTLIATANQGSEATYESGFVIDKFPISRPNLTFSTLTVSNMSPEDSSIYLCSGLHTEAFFGQGTRLTVV.